This T cell receptor (beta chain) was recorded in a study of technical replicates of blood from a few donors. Clones were sequenced by immunoSEQ multiplex PCR, and TCRdb holds only the in-frame ones, with some missing. The sample carries around 75,000 clones, under 95% recorded once. The CDR3 loop spans 16 amino acids. Germline V gene sequence: CDR1 KGHSH, CDR2 LQKENI. Trimming removed 0 bases from V and 0 bases from J, with 9 bases in between. The V call is TRBV18, the J call TRBJ1-3; no firm D call. This TCR was recovered from a human donor in good health. Sequencing input: T cells isolated from PBMCs. The CDR3 coding sequence is TGTGCCAGCTCACCACCCCTCCCGAGCTCTGGAAACACCATATATTTT. It specifies CASSPPLPSSGNTIYF.